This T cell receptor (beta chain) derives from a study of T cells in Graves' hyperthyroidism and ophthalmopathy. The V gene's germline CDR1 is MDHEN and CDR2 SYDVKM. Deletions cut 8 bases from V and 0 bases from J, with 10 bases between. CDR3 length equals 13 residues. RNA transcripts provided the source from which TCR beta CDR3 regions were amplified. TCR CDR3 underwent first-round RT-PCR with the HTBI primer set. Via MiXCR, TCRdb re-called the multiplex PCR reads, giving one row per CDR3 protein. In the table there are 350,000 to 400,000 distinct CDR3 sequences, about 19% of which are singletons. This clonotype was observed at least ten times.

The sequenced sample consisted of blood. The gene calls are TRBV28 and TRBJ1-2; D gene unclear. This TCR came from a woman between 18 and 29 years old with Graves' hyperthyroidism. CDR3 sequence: CASLLGSNYGYTF. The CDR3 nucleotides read TGTGCCAGCCTTCTGGGGTCTAACTATGGCTACACCTTC.